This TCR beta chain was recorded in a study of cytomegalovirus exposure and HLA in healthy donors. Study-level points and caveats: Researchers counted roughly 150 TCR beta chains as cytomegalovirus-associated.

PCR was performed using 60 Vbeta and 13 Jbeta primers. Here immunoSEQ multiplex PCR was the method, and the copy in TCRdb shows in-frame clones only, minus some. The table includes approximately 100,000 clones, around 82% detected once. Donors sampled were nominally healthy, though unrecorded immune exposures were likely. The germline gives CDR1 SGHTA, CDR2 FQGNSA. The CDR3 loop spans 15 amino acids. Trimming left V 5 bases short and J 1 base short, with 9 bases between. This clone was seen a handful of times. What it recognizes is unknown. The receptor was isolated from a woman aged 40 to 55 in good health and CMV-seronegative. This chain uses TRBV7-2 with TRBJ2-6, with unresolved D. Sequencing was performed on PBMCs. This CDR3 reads CASSALRSGANVLTF. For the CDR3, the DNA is TGTGCCAGCAGCGCCCTACGTTCTGGGGCCAACGTCCTGACTTTC.